The text below deals with one T cell receptor beta chain. Antigen unknown. Everyone who gave samples was a healthy Caucasian. The data stem from a study of identical twins. Study conclusions and caveats: Less excess twin sharing appeared in beta out-of-frame sequences. Memory repertoires lacked the insertion deficit that abundant cord blood beta clonotypes showed.

This CDR3 contains 10 residues. V shed 3 bases and J shed 7 bases, with 4 bases lying between them. Germline V lookup: CDR1 DFQATT, CDR2 SNEGSKA (reference sequence). A single record per CDR3 protein comes from TCRdb applying MiXCR to the 5' RACE reads. The data contain around 960,000 distinct CDR3 sequences, 12% of them singletons. These data were also filed under a second study, of yellow fever vaccine responses in identical twins.

This clonotype was sampled from a woman aged 18-30 years in good health. The chain is built from TRBV20-1 and TRBJ2-1; D is undetermined. Source material: PBMCs. In DNA form, the CDR3 reads TGCAGTGCTAGCGAGAATGAGCAGTTCTTC. Residues: CSASENEQFF.